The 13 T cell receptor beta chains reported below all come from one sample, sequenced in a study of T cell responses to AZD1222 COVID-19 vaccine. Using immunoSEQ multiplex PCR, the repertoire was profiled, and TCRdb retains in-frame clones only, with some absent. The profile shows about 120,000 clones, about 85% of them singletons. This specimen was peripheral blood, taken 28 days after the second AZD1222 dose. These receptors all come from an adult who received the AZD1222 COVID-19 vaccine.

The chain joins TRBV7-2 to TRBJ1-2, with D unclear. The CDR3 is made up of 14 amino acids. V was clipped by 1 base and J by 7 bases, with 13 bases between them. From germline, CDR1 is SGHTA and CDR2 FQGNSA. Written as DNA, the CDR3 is TGTGCCAGCAGCTTAGGGTATAGGGTCGCTGGCTACACCTTC. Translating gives CASSLGYRVAGYTF.

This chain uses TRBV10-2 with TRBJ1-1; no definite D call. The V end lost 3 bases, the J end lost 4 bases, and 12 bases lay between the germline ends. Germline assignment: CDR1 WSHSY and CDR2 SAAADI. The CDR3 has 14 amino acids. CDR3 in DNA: TGCGCCAGCAGTGAATGGGCAGAAGGCACTGAAGCTTTCTTT. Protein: CASSEWAEGTEAFF.

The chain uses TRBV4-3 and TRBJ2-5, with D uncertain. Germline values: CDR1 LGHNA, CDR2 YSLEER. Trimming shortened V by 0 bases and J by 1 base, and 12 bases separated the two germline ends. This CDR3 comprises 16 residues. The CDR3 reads CASSQDQAYTQETQYF. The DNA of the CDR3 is TGCGCCAGCAGCCAAGATCAGGCCTACACCCAAGAGACCCAGTACTTC.

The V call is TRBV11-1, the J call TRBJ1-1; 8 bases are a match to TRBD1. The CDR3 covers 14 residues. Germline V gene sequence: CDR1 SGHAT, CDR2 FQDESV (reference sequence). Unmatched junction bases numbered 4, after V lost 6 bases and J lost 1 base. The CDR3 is CASSYDRGNTEAFF. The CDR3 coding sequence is TGTGCCAGCAGTTACGACAGGGGGAACACTGAAGCTTTCTTT. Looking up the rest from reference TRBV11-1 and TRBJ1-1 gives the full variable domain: EAEVAQSPRYKITEKSQAVAFWCDPISGHATLYWYRQILGQGPELLVQFQDESVVDDSQLPKDRFSAERLKGVDSTLKIQPAELGDSAMYLCASSYDRGNTEAFFGQGTRLTVV.

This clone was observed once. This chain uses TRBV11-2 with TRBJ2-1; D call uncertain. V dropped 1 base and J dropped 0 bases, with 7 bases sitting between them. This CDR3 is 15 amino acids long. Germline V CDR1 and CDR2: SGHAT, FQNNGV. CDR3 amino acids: CASSLGTFSYNEQFF. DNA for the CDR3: TGTGCCAGCAGCTTAGGAACTTTCTCCTACAATGAGCAGTTCTTC.

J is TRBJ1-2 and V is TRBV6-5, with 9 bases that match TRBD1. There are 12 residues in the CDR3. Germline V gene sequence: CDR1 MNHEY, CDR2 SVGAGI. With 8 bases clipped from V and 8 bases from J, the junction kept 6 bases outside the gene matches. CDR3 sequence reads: CASVWDRVGYTF. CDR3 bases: TGTGCCAGCGTATGGGACAGGGTCGGCTACACCTTC.

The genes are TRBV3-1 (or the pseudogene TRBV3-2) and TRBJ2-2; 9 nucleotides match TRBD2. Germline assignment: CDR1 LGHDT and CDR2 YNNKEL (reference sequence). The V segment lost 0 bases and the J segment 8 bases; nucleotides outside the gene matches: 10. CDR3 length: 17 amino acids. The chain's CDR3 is CASSQEVAGGPGGELFF. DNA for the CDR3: TGTGCCAGCAGCCAAGAGGTGGCGGGGGGGCCAGGAGGGGAGCTGTTTTTT.

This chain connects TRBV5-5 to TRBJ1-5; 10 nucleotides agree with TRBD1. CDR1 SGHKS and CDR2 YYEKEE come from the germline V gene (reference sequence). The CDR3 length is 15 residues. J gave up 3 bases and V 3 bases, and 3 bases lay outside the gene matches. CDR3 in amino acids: CASSSGTGANQPQHF. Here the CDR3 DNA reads TGTGCCAGCAGCTCCGGGACAGGGGCCAATCAGCCCCAGCATTTT.

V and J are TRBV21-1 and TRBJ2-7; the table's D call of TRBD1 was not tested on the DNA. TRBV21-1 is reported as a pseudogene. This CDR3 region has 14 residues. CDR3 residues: CASSAHRGGYEQYF. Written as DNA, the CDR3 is TGTGCCAGCAGCGCACACAGGGGAGGCTACGAGCAGTACTTC.

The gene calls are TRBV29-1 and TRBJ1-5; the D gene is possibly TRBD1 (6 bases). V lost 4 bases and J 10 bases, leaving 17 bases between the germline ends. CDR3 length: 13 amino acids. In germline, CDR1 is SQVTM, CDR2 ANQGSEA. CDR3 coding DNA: TGCAGCGTTGCCCCAAGGGGCGGGGGCCCCCAGCATTTT. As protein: CSVAPRGGGPQHF.

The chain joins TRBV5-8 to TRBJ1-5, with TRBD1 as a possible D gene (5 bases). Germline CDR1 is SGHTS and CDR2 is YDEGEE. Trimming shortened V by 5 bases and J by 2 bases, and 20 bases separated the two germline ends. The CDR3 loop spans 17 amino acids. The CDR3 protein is CASSPGTLYAGNQPQHF. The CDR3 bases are TGTGCCAGCAGTCCCGGGACTCTGTACGCAGGCAATCAGCCCCAGCATTTT.

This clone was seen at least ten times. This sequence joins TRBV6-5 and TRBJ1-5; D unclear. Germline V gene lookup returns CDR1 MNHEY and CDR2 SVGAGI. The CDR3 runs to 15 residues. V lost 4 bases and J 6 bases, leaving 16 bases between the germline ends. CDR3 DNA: TGTGCCAGCAGTTTTTCGGCCGGGTCGCCTCAGCCCCAGCATTTT. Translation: CASSFSAGSPQPQHF.

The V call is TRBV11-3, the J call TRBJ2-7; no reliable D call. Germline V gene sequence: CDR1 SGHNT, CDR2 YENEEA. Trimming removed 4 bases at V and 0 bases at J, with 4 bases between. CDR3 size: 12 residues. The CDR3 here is CASSWSSYEQYF. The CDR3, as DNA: TGTGCCAGCAGCTGGAGCTCCTACGAGCAGTACTTC.